These 29 T cell receptor beta chains were sequenced from one sample in a study of T cell responses to AZD1222 COVID-19 vaccine. Only in-frame clones appear in the TCRdb table, and some are missing; sequencing was by immunoSEQ multiplex PCR. The sample holds 250,000 or so clones, approximately 93% seen once. The sequenced sample was peripheral blood, obtained on day 0 of AZD1222 vaccination. The receptors come from an adult in good health.

The chain links TRBV27 to TRBJ2-6; 7 nucleotides agree with TRBD2. This CDR3 is 16 amino acids long. The J segment lost 0 bases and the V segment lost 6 bases, leaving 5 bases of the junction unmatched. Germline V gene sequence: CDR1 MNHEY, CDR2 SMNVEV (reference sequence). Written as DNA, the CDR3 is TGTGCCAGCAGCAAAAGCGGGAACTCTGGGGCCAACGTCCTGACTTTC. Translated: CASSKSGNSGANVLTF. The full variable domain, with the rest looked up from reference TRBV27 and TRBJ2-6, is EAQVTQNPRYLITVTGKKLTVTCSQNMNHEYMSWYRQDPGLGLRQIYYSMNVEVTDKGDVPEGYKVSRKEKRNFPLILESPSPNQTSLYFCASSKSGNSGANVLTFGAGSRLTVL.

The rearrangement uses TRBV7-3 and TRBJ2-2, with D tentatively TRBD2 (6 bases). With 3 bases removed from V and 2 bases from J, the gap between germline ends came to 7 bases. The CDR3 is 14 residues long. Germline V gives CDR1 SGHTA, CDR2 FQGTGA. The CDR3 DNA follows: TGTGCCAGCAGCTTTAGCGGTAACACCGGGGAGCTGTTTTTT. It translates to CASSFSGNTGELFF. The full variable domain, in which reference TRBV7-3 and TRBJ2-2 provide the parts outside the CDR3, is GAGVSQTPSNKVTEKGKYVELRCDPISGHTALYWYRQSLGQGPEFLIYFQGTGAADDSGLPNDRFFAVRPEGSVSTLKIQRTERGDSAVYLCASSFSGNTGELFFGEGSRLTVL.

This clone came up a few times. The J gene is TRBJ2-2, the V gene TRBV7-8, with 9 bases lining up with TRBD1. V lost 7 bases and J lost 3; bases outside the gene matches: 3. The CDR3 is 14 amino acids. Germline CDR1 SGHVS, CDR2 FQNEAQ. The CDR3 DNA reads as TGTGCCAGCAAGGGGACAGGGTACACCGGGGAGCTGTTTTTT. This gives the protein CASKGTGYTGELFF.

The chain combines TRBV5-1 with TRBJ2-2; no clear D. Deletions cut 4 bases from V and 7 bases from J, with 14 bases between. Germline loops: CDR1 SGHRS, CDR2 YFSETQ. The CDR3 runs 14 residues. The CDR3 DNA sequence: TGCGCCAGCAGCCGGCGGACCCTCGGCGGGGAGCTGTTTTTT. Its translation: CASSRRTLGGELFF. Looking up the rest from reference TRBV5-1 and TRBJ2-2 gives the full variable domain: KAGVTQTPRYLIKTRGQQVTLSCSPISGHRSVSWYQQTPGQGLQFLFEYFSETQRNKGNFPGRFSGRQFSNSRSEMNVSTLELGDSALYLCASSRRTLGGELFFGEGSRLTVL.

J is TRBJ1-5 and V is TRBV27; tentative D call: TRBD1 (5 bases). Deletions cut 5 bases from V and 6 bases from J, with 17 bases between. CDR1 MNHEY and CDR2 SMNVEV come from the germline V gene (reference sequence). The CDR3 consists of 15 residues. This chain's CDR3 is CASSQDRLTVQPQHF. The CDR3 nucleotides are TGTGCCAGCAGTCAGGATCGGTTGACAGTTCAGCCCCAGCATTTT.

The V and J genes are TRBV6-2 or TRBV6-3 and TRBJ2-1, with a tentative D call TRBD2 (7 bases). Deletions cut 7 bases from V and 7 bases from J, with 23 bases between. CDR1 MNHEY and CDR2 SVGEGT come from the germline V gene. CDR3 size: 16 residues. Written as DNA, the CDR3 is TGTGCCAGCACCCCGGCGGGGGCCAGGGGTTATAATGAGCAGTTCTTC. Translation: CASTPAGARGYNEQFF.

This sequence joins TRBV4-1 and TRBJ2-1, with D tentatively TRBD1 (5 bases). Trimming cost V 3 bases and J 7 bases, with 22 bases left between them. The V gene's germline CDR1 is MGHRA and CDR2 YSYEKL. CDR3 size: 17 residues. CDR3 residues: CASSQGGQGYLSNEQFF. CDR3 in DNA: TGCGCCAGCAGCCAGGGTGGACAAGGCTACCTTAGTAATGAGCAGTTCTTC.

The CDR3: CASSLGGMEEKLFF. CDR3 nucleotides: TGTGCCAGCAGCTTGGGGGGTATGGAGGAAAAACTGTTTTTT. The genes are TRBV7-9 and TRBJ1-4; TRBD1 is a possible D gene (5 bases). Germline V gene lookup returns CDR1 SEHNR and CDR2 FQNEAQ (reference sequence). Trimming cost V 3 bases and J 8 bases, with 13 bases left between them. The CDR3 is 14 residues long.

The chain has TRBV29-1 and TRBJ2-3; 8 bases line up with TRBD2. This CDR3 has 12 residues. V lost 7 bases to trimming and J lost 4 bases; unmatched junction nucleotides: 4. Germline lookup yields CDR1 SQVTM and CDR2 ANQGSEA. In DNA form, the CDR3 reads TGCAGCGCTCGGACTAGCTCAGATACGCAGTATTTT. This sequence encodes CSARTSSDTQYF.

The rearrangement links TRBV3-1 (or the pseudogene TRBV3-2) to TRBJ2-2, with 7 positions matching TRBD1. Germline V gene data show CDR1 as LGHDT and CDR2 as YNNKEL (reference sequence). The V gene end was trimmed by 4 bases and the J gene end by 1 base; junction bases not matched to a gene: 3. This CDR3 contains 15 residues. The CDR3 sequence: CASSPRDRNTGELFF. In DNA, the CDR3 is TGTGCCAGCAGCCCCCGGGACAGGAACACCGGGGAGCTGTTTTTT.

The chain's CDR3 is CASSPDSLGGELFF. CDR3 in DNA: TGTGCCAGCAGCCCGGACTCTCTGGGCGGGGAGCTGTTTTTT. The rearrangement joins TRBV5-4 to TRBJ2-2, with D possibly TRBD2 on 5 matching bases. The length of the CDR3 is 14 residues. V shed 4 bases and J shed 7 bases, with 14 bases lying between them. Germline CDR1 SGHNT, CDR2 YYREEE (reference sequence). Complete variable domain (other parts from reference TRBV5-4 and TRBJ2-2): ETGVTQSPTHLIKTRGQQVTLRCSSQSGHNTVSWYQQALGQGPQFIFQYYREEENGRGNFPPRFSGLQFPNYSSELNVNALELDDSALYLCASSPDSLGGELFFGEGSRLTVL.

This rearrangement joins TRBV12-3 or TRBV12-4 to TRBJ1-3, with D uncertain. The germline V and J ends were trimmed by 1 base and 4 bases, with 5 bases remaining between them. The CDR3 is made up of 13 amino acids. The CDR3 protein is CASSLGWGNTIYF. The CDR3 DNA sequence: TGTGCCAGCAGTTTAGGATGGGGAAACACCATATATTTT.

V gene TRBV6-6 combines with J gene TRBJ1-1; a weak D match, TRBD1 (5 bases). CDR1 is MNHNY and CDR2 is SVGAGI in the germline V gene (reference sequence). V was pared by 5 bases and J by 4 bases, with 14 bases between. The CDR3 spans 14 residues. CDR3 in DNA: TGTGCCAGCAGTCTACCATTCGGGGGCACTGAAGCTTTCTTT. Translating gives CASSLPFGGTEAFF.

This chain connects TRBV4-1 to TRBJ1-4; the D gene is possibly TRBD1 (5 bases). V lost 0 bases and J 7 bases, leaving 12 bases between the germline ends. The germline gives CDR1 MGHRA, CDR2 YSYEKL. The CDR3 runs 15 residues. CDR3 loop: CASSQDGQGSEKLFF. CDR3 nucleotides: TGCGCCAGCAGCCAAGACGGGCAGGGAAGTGAAAAACTGTTTTTT.

V is TRBV28 and J is TRBJ2-1; 13 nucleotides match TRBD2. Germline V gene lookup returns CDR1 MDHEN and CDR2 SYDVKM. Losses at the gene ends were 10 bases for V and 2 bases for J; bases not matched to a gene: 11. The CDR3 contains 17 residues. CDR3 DNA sequence: TGTGCCACCTCGGGACTAGCGGGGCCCGCTCCCTACAATGAGCAGTTCTTC. It codes for CATSGLAGPAPYNEQFF.

The gene calls are TRBV12-3 or TRBV12-4 and TRBJ2-7, with no clear D. Trimming removed 5 bases at V and 2 bases at J, with 10 bases between. The CDR3 is made up of 13 amino acids. CDR3 nucleotides: TGTGCCAGCAGTAGTAGACCGCCCTACGAGCAGTACTTC. The encoded protein is CASSSRPPYEQYF.

The chain has TRBV7-9 and TRBJ1-5, with 7 bases that match TRBD1. V lost 5 bases to trimming and J lost 5 bases; unmatched junction nucleotides: 6. The CDR3 is 14 residues long. Germline CDR1 is SEHNR and CDR2 is FQNEAQ (reference sequence). CDR3 sequence reads: CASSREGADQPQHF. Here the CDR3 DNA reads TGTGCCAGCAGCCGAGAGGGGGCGGATCAGCCCCAGCATTTT.

The chain employs TRBV5-1 and TRBJ2-3; the D is unclear. The CDR3 runs 15 residues. Trimming pared 4 bases from V and 0 bases from J, leaving 12 bases between. The V gene's germline CDR1 is SGHRS and CDR2 YFSETQ. In DNA, the CDR3 is TGCGCCAGCAGCCCCAGCCCCGGCAGCACAGATACGCAGTATTTT. Amino acids: CASSPSPGSTDTQYF.

This chain connects TRBV5-1 to TRBJ2-7, with D possibly being TRBD1 (7 bases). The V gene's germline CDR1 is SGHRS and CDR2 YFSETQ. V gave up 0 bases and J gave up 3 bases, with 16 bases separating them. The CDR3 has 16 amino acids. CDR3 sequence reads: CASSLADGGQIYEQYF. CDR3 nucleotide sequence: TGCGCCAGCAGCTTGGCCGACGGGGGACAGATCTACGAGCAGTACTTC.

The chain has TRBV2 and TRBJ1-1; D unclear. Trimming took 7 bases from V and 1 from J, leaving 4 bases between them. Germline V gene sequence: CDR1 SNHLY, CDR2 FYNNEI. There are 11 residues in the CDR3. CDR3 region: CASKENTEAFF. CDR3 in DNA: TGTGCCAGCAAGGAGAACACTGAAGCTTTCTTT.

The rearrangement joins TRBV7-9 to TRBJ1-2, with 11 bases lining up with TRBD1. The CDR3 extends over 14 amino acids. Germline V gives CDR1 SEHNR, CDR2 FQNEAQ (reference sequence). J lost 7 bases, V lost 5 bases, and 6 bases had no gene match. This CDR3 is CASSLGQGASGYTF. The CDR3 nucleotides read TGTGCCAGCAGCCTCGGACAGGGGGCTTCTGGCTACACCTTC.

The rearrangement uses TRBV18 and TRBJ1-3; D unresolved. Per germline, CDR1 KGHSH and CDR2 LQKENI. V was cut by 0 bases and J by 3 bases, with 12 bases left in between. The CDR3 runs 16 residues. CDR3 amino acids: CASSPPATQYGNTIYF. The CDR3 bases are TGTGCCAGCTCACCACCGGCGACCCAGTATGGAAACACCATATATTTT.

V usage is TRBV19 and J usage is TRBJ1-6, with D perhaps matching TRBD1 (5 bases). V was cut by 6 bases and J by 8 bases, with 14 bases left in between. Germline CDR1 is LNHDA and CDR2 is SQIVND (reference sequence). CDR3 length: 14 amino acids. CDR3 protein: CASSTTAADSPLHF. The CDR3 nucleotides read TGTGCCAGTAGCACGACAGCTGCGGATTCACCCCTCCACTTT.

This chain joins TRBV3-1 (or the pseudogene TRBV3-2) and TRBJ1-1; D is uncertain. The CDR3 covers 14 residues. V lost 5 bases and J lost 1, with 11 bases in between. Germline V lookup: CDR1 LGHDT, CDR2 YNNKEL (reference sequence). CDR3 sequence: CASSSRWENTEAFF. CDR3 coding DNA: TGTGCCAGCAGCTCCCGTTGGGAGAACACTGAAGCTTTCTTT.

Details on this clone: Other DNA sequences from this sample encode an identical CDR3 as well. This chain uses TRBV10-2 with TRBJ1-2; 7 bases map to TRBD1. CDR1 is WSHSY and CDR2 is SAAADI in the germline V gene. This CDR3 has 14 residues. Trimming cost V 0 bases and J 4 bases; bases outside gene matches: 2. CDR3 bases: TGCGCCAGCAGTGAGTCGGGACAGAGCTATGGCTACACCTTC. This sequence encodes CASSESGQSYGYTF.

In DNA form, the CDR3 reads TGTGCCAGCAGCTTGTATTCCAACACTGAAGCTTTCTTT. Protein sequence: CASSLYSNTEAFF. This chain joins TRBV5-5 and TRBJ1-1; the D is unclear. The V gene lost 1 base and the J gene lost 2 bases, with 6 bases spanning the gap. The V gene's germline CDR1 is SGHKS and CDR2 YYEKEE (reference sequence). This CDR3 is built from 13 residues.

The gene calls are TRBV28 and TRBJ2-7, with D perhaps matching TRBD2 (5 bases). There are 13 residues in the CDR3. Germline CDR1 is MDHEN and CDR2 is SYDVKM. V lost 8 bases, J lost 2 bases, and 13 bases lay in between. The DNA for the CDR3 is TGTGCCAGCGGCCGCGACGGGGCCTACGAGCAGTACTTC. This encodes CASGRDGAYEQYF.

The V gene is TRBV5-6, the J gene TRBJ2-6, with D tentatively TRBD2 (6 bases). V lost 0 bases to trimming and J lost 1 base, with 14 bases between them. CDR3 length: 18 residues. The germline CDR1 and CDR2 sequences are SGHDT and YYEEEE. The CDR3 reads CASSLGRAGRSGANVLTF. The DNA of the CDR3 is TGTGCCAGCAGCTTGGGACGTGCGGGAAGGTCTGGGGCCAACGTCCTGACTTTC.

The genes are TRBV13 and TRBJ2-1; tentative D call: TRBD2 (6 bases). The V gene's germline CDR1 is PRHDT and CDR2 FYEKMQ (reference sequence). The V end was cut by 0 bases, the J end by 3 bases, with 9 bases between. This CDR3 region has 15 residues. CDR3 in DNA: TGTGCCAGCAGCTTAGGGGGGAGGAGCTACAATGAGCAGTTCTTC. Translated: CASSLGGRSYNEQFF. The full variable domain, its missing parts supplied by reference TRBV13 and TRBJ2-1, is AAGVIQSPRHLIKEKRETATLKCYPIPRHDTVYWYQQGPGQDPQFLISFYEKMQSDKGSIPDRFSAQQFSDYHSELNMSSLELGDSALYFCASSLGGRSYNEQFFGPGTRLTVL.